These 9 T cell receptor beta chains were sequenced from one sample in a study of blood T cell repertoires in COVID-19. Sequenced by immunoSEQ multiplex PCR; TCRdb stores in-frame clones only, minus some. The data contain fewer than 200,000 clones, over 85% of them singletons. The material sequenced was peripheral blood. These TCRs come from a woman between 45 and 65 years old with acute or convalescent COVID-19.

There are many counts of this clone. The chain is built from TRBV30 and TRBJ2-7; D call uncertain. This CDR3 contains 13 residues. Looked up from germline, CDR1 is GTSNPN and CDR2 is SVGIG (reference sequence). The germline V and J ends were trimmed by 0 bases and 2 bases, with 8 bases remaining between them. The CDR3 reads CAWSVRVPYEQYF. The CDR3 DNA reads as TGTGCCTGGAGTGTACGGGTCCCCTACGAGCAGTACTTC.

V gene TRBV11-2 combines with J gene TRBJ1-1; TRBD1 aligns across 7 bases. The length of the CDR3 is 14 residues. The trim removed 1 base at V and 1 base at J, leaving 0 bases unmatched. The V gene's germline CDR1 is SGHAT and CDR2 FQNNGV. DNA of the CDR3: TGTGCCAGCAGCTTAGGGGACAGGAACACTGAAGCTTTCTTT. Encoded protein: CASSLGDRNTEAFF.

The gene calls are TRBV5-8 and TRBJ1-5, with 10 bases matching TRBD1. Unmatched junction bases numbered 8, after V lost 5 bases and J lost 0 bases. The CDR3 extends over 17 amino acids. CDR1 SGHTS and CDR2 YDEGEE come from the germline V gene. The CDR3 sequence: CASRAGTGVTSNQPQHF. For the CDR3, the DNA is TGTGCCAGCAGGGCCGGGACAGGGGTTACTAGCAATCAGCCCCAGCATTTT. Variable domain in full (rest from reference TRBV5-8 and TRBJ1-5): EAGVTQSPTHLIKTRGQQATLRCSPISGHTSVYWYQQALGLGLQFLLWYDEGEERNRGNFPPRFSGRQFPNYSSELNVNALELEDSALYLCASRAGTGVTSNQPQHFGDGTRLSIL.

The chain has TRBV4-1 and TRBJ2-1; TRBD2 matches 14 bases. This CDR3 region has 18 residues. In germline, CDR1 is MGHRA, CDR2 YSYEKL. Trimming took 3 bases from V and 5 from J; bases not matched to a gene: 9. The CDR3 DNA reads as TGCGCCAGCAGCCAGAGTTGGACTAGCGGGGGGATCGACAATGAGCAGTTCTTC. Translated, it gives CASSQSWTSGGIDNEQFF.

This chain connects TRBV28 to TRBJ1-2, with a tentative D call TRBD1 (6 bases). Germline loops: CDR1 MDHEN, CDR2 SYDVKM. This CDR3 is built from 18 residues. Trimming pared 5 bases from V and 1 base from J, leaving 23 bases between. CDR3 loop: CASSPPAGAMSINYGYTF. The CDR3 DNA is TGTGCCAGCAGTCCTCCGGCGGGGGCGATGTCTATTAACTATGGCTACACCTTC.

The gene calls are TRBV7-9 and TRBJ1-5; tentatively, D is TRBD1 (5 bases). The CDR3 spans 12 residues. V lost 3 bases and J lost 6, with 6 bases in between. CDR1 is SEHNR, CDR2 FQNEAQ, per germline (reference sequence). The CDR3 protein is CASSLGGQPQHF. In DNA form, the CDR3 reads TGTGCCAGCAGCTTGGGGGGTCAGCCCCAGCATTTT.

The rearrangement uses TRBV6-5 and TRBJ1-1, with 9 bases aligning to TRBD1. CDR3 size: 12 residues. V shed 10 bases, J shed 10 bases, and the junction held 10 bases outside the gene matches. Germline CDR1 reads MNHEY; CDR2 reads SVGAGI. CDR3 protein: CATFPGTGLAFF. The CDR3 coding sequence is TGTGCCACCTTCCCCGGGACAGGGCTAGCTTTCTTT.

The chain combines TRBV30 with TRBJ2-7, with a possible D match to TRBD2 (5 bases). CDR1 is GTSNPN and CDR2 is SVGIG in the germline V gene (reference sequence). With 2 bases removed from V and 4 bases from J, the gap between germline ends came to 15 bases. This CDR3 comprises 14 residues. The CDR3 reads CAWSRGHNWYEQYF. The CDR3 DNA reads TGTGCCTGGAGTCGGGGTCACAATTGGTACGAGCAGTACTTC. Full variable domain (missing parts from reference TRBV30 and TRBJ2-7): SQTIHQWPATLVQPVGSPLSLECTVEGTSNPNLYWYRQAAGRGLQLLFYSVGIGQISSEVPQNLSASRPQDRQFILSSKKLLLSDSGFYLCAWSRGHNWYEQYFGPGTRLTVT.

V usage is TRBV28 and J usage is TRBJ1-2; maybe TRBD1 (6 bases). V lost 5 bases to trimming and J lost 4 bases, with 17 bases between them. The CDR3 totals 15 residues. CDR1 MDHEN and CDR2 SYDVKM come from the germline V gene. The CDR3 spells CASSPPRGFGYGYTF. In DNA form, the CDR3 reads TGTGCCAGCAGTCCCCCGAGGGGGTTTGGCTATGGCTACACCTTC.